This T cell receptor beta chain stems from a study of control samples from healthy donors and cancer patients (dated by TCRdb to 2020 to 2022). Of note for this clone: This clone's antigen is unknown. The sample holds no much larger clone one base away, and base qualities are not on file.

The method was the immunoSEQ multiplex PCR assay. TCRdb took over this immuneACCESS table, retaining in-frame rearrangements with V and J assigned. Such tables are incomplete; in checked studies, under half of the missing clones stem from an unresolved V gene, and the remainder is unexplained. The sample table contains about 160,000 clones; only one count was recorded for roughly 94% of them. Less than 15% of the sample goes to the ten largest clones. From the germline V gene, CDR1 is LGHNT and CDR2 is FRNRAP. The CDR3 covers 15 residues, taking in both the cysteine and the phenylalanine. CDR3 DNA only is kept here, 45 bases in frame from base 1. Trimming costs V 4 bases and J 7 bases, and their ends lie 16 bases apart.

The sample consisted of PBMCs. This sequence originates from a man in his sixties with colorectal cancer. The chain is made from TRBV12-5 and TRBJ2-2; possibly the D gene is TRBD1, per 6 matching bases. CDR3 region: CASGWDNGVGGELFF. In nucleotide form, the sequence is TGTGCTAGTGGTTGGGACAACGGGGTCGGCGGGGAGCTGTTTTTT.